Listed below are T cell receptor beta chains from one sample, sequenced in a study of Ad26.COV2.S vaccination and SARS-CoV-2 variants. Using immunoSEQ multiplex PCR, the repertoire was profiled, and TCRdb retains in-frame clones only, with some absent. The data hold 400,000 to 500,000 clones, with roughly nine tenths observed a single time. The specimen comprised peripheral blood, sampled in a trial of Ad26.COV2.S vaccine versus placebo. Source of these receptors: a person aged 18-65 years who received the Ad26.COV2.S COVID-19 vaccine or a placebo. CDR3s include the opening cysteine and the closing phenylalanine or tryptophan. A D gene is named only where the DNA matches it firmly. Not all rows give a size; the values are once, few, many and, for expanded clones, a class.

TRBV5-1,TRBJ2-2,-,-,TGCGCCAGCAGCTTAGGCACAGACACCGGGGAGCTGTTTTTT,CASSLGTDTGELFF
TRBV6-5,TRBJ2-2,-,-,TGTGCCAGCCGCCCTCCGGGGGTGTACACCGGGGAGCTGTTTTTT,CASRPPGVYTGELFF
TRBV28,TRBJ2-7,-,TRBD1,TGTGCCAGCAGTTTGCCGGGACAGGGGGCCCTCGAGCAGTACTTC,CASSLPGQGALEQYF
TRBV7-3,TRBJ2-3,-,-,TGTGCCAGCAGCTTAATTCCGGTCGGAACTAGCACAGATACGCAGTATTTT,CASSLIPVGTSTDTQYF
TRBV2,TRBJ1-2,once,-,TGTGCCAGCAGTGAAGGGATCAGGGGAGGTAGCTATGGCTACACCTTC,CASSEGIRGGSYGYTF
TRBV9,TRBJ1-1,-,TRBD1,TGTGCCAGCAGCGTAGAGGGACAGGGGATTCTAGGAGCTTTCTTT,CASSVEGQGILGAFF
TRBV5-8,TRBJ2-5,-,TRBD1,TGTGCCAGCAGCTGGGGGGGACAGGGCCTCGGGCAAGAGACCCAGTACTTC,CASSWGGQGLGQETQYF
TRBV28,TRBJ1-2,-,TRBD1,TGTGCCAGCAGTTCCCCGGGACAGGAATCGGGCTACACCTTC,CASSSPGQESGYTF
TRBV20-1,TRBJ2-3,-,-,TGCAGTGCTAGTATAGCTGGGGCGGGCACAGATACGCAGTATTTT,CSASIAGAGTDTQYF
TRBV4-3,TRBJ2-2,-,-,TGCGCCAGCAGCCAAGTGGTTAGCGGGAACACCGGGGAGCTGTTTTTT,CASSQVVSGNTGELFF
TRBV12-5,TRBJ2-6,-,-,TGTGCTAGTGGTCCTCAGCCCTTTGGGGCCAACGTCCTGACTTTC,CASGPQPFGANVLTF
TRBV5-5,TRBJ1-1,-,-,TGTGCCAGCAGCGTGGGACGGACGAACACTGAAGCTTTCTTT,CASSVGRTNTEAFF
TRBV18,TRBJ2-2,-,TRBD1,TGTGCCAGCTCGGCGGACAGGGCGGGCACCGGGGAGCTGTTTTTT,CASSADRAGTGELFF
TRBV9,TRBJ2-1,once,-,TGTGCCAGCAGCCCCCGGGGTTGGCAGGGGCGGTATGAGCAGTTCTTC,CASSPRGWQGRYEQFF
TRBV2,TRBJ2-2,-,-,TGTGCCAGCAGTGGACCGGGACCTAACACCGGGGAGCTGTTTTTT,CASSGPGPNTGELFF
TRBV5-1,TRBJ2-5,-,-,TGCGCCAGCAGCTTGGTTGAGGGGCAAGAGACCCAGTACTTC,CASSLVEGQETQYF
TRBV27,TRBJ2-3,once,-,TGTGCCAGCAGTCCCAGACTAGTGCCAGATACGCAGTATTTT,CASSPRLVPDTQYF
TRBV3-1/TRBV3-2,TRBJ2-1,-,-,TGTGCCAGCAGCTGGCTACGTGGTAGGAATGAGCAGTTCTTC,CASSWLRGRNEQFF
TRBV5-1,TRBJ1-2,once,TRBD1,TGCGCCAGCAGCTTGCCGGGACAGGGGGTCGATGGCTACACCTTC,CASSLPGQGVDGYTF
TRBV5-8,TRBJ1-6,-,-,TGTGCCAGCAGCTTATCGTTCACTTCACCCCTCCACTTT,CASSLSFTSPLHF
TRBV2,TRBJ2-5,-,TRBD1,TGTGCCAGCAGGGGACAGCAAGAGACCCAGTACTTC,CASRGQQETQYF
TRBV4-3,TRBJ1-1,-,-,TGCGCCAGCAGCCCCCTACTTGCGGGATCCACTGAAGCTTTCTTT,CASSPLLAGSTEAFF
TRBV11-2,TRBJ2-4,once,TRBD1,TGTGCCAGCAGCTCCCAGGGACAGAACCAAATTCAGTACTTC,CASSSQGQNQIQYF
TRBV7-9,TRBJ1-4,-,-,TGTGCCAGCAGTCAACGTGGGGTTAATGAAAAACTGTTTTTT,CASSQRGVNEKLFF
TRBV25-1,TRBJ2-3,-,-,TGTGCCAGCAGTGAATATGACTCCTTCTGGGATACGCAGTATTTT,CASSEYDSFWDTQYF
TRBV24-1,TRBJ2-3,-,-,TGTGCCACCAGTGGAGAGGTAGCGAGGACAGATACGCAGTATTTT,CATSGEVARTDTQYF
TRBV4-3,TRBJ2-2,-,-,TGCGCCAGCAGCCAGACACTAAGGAACACCGGGGAGCTGTTTTTT,CASSQTLRNTGELFF
TRBV27,TRBJ2-1,once,TRBD2,TGTGCCAGCAGTCCCTCACTAGCGGGGGAGCTTGAGCAGTTCTTC,CASSPSLAGELEQFF
TRBV3-1/TRBV3-2,TRBJ2-1,-,-,TGTGCCAGCAGCCAAGCTACTAGCTACAATGAGCAGTTCTTC,CASSQATSYNEQFF
TRBV7-9,TRBJ1-1,-,-,TGTGCCAGCAGCTTCTACGGGGGGCGAGACACTGAAGCTTTCTTT,CASSFYGGRDTEAFF
TRBV29-1,TRBJ2-5,-,TRBD1,TGCAGCGTTGGGACAGGGGCTCAAGAGACCCAGTACTTC,CSVGTGAQETQYF
TRBV9,TRBJ2-1,-,TRBD1,TGTGCCAGCAGCGTGCGCGCTCAGGGGGATGAGCAGTTCTTC,CASSVRAQGDEQFF
TRBV18,TRBJ1-1,-,-,TGTGCCAGCTCACAGGGACAGAACACTGAAGCTTTCTTT,CASSQGQNTEAFF
TRBV5-1,TRBJ2-2,-,TRBD2,TGCGCCAGCAGCTTGGGCCCTAGCGGGGGCGTCGGGGAGCTGTTTTTT,CASSLGPSGGVGELFF
TRBV25-1,TRBJ2-3,once,TRBD2,TGTGCCAGCACGCGGGGGACCGCTGATACGCAGTATTTT,CASTRGTADTQYF
TRBV3-1/TRBV3-2,TRBJ1-3,-,TRBD1,TGTGCCAGCAGCCAAGGACCGAAGACTTTGGGGCACCCGGGACAGAAAACCCGAAACACCATATATTTT,CASSQGPKTLGHPGQKTRNTIYF
TRBV5-4,TRBJ2-5,-,-,TGTGCCAGCAGCTTTAAAATCCACAACCAAGAGACCCAGTACTTC,CASSFKIHNQETQYF
TRBV5-6,TRBJ1-1,-,-,TGTGCCAGCAGCTCGACGGGTGGCACTGAAGCTTTCTTT,CASSSTGGTEAFF
TRBV11-2,TRBJ2-7,-,-,TGTGCCAGCAGCTTAGTGGGACCGCGGTTTGGCTACGAGCAGTACTTC,CASSLVGPRFGYEQYF
TRBV18,TRBJ1-2,once,TRBD1,TGTGCCAGCTCAGGGGGGAACAGGGGCGATGGCTACACCTTC,CASSGGNRGDGYTF
TRBV7-3,TRBJ2-2,-,-,TGTGCCAGCAGCTCACAGGGAAGGAACACCGGGGAGCTGTTTTTT,CASSSQGRNTGELFF
TRBV24-1,TRBJ1-2,-,-,TGTGCCACCAGTGATATCCAGGTATCTAATGGCTACACCTTC,CATSDIQVSNGYTF
TRBV30,TRBJ2-2,-,-,TGTGCCTGGAGTGGTGGGTGGCCCGGAACCGGGGAGCTGTTTTTT,CAWSGGWPGTGELFF
TRBV4-3,TRBJ2-3,once,TRBD2,TGCGCCAGCAGCCGGAATAGCGGGGGCACAGATACGCAGTATTTT,CASSRNSGGTDTQYF
TRBV7-9,TRBJ2-1,-,-,TGTGCCAGCAGCTTAGGGCAGGGTGGACCGAATGAGCAGTTCTTC,CASSLGQGGPNEQFF
TRBV6-6,TRBJ2-7,once,TRBD1,TGTGCCAGCAGTTTCGGGACAGGGGGTTCCTACGAGCAGTACTTC,CASSFGTGGSYEQYF
TRBV7-9,TRBJ1-1,-,-,TGTGCCAGCAGCTGGACAACTTCCATGAACACTGAAGCTTTCTTT,CASSWTTSMNTEAFF
TRBV7-9,TRBJ2-6,-,-,TGTGCCAGCAGCTCGGACTTATCTGGGGCCAACGTCCTGACTTTC,CASSSDLSGANVLTF
TRBV3-1/TRBV3-2,TRBJ1-1,-,TRBD1,TGTGCCAGCAGCAAAGACGGACAGGGGGCCTTTGTCACTGAAGCTTTCTTT,CASSKDGQGAFVTEAFF
TRBV6-5,TRBJ1-2,-,-,TGTGCCAGCAGTTCTAATCGGGGCTACACCTTC,CASSSNRGYTF
TRBV7-2,TRBJ1-1,once,-,TGTGCCAGCAGCGTAGCCACAACAATGAACACTGAAGCTTTCTTT,CASSVATTMNTEAFF
TRBV4-3,TRBJ2-2,many,-,TGCGCCAGCAGCCAAGATGGGGCGAACACCGGGGAGCTGTTTTTT,CASSQDGANTGELFF
TRBV5-6,TRBJ2-2,-,-,TGTGCCAGCAGCTCAGGGGAGGACGGGGAGCTGTTTTTT,CASSSGEDGELFF
TRBV27,TRBJ1-1,-,-,TGTGCCAGCAGCCGCGTGGGGGTTGAGGGCAAAGCTTTCTTT,CASSRVGVEGKAFF